This TCR beta chain came from a study of regulatory T cells in long-lasting Graves disease. CDR3 length equals 13 residues. Germline CDR1 MDHEN, CDR2 SYDVKM. V lost 6 bases and J lost 4, with 7 bases in between. This clonotype came up many times. The antigen is unknown. Library construction for TCR beta used iRepertoire HTBI primers and Arm-PCR of CDR3 regions. MiXCR, applied by TCRdb to the multiplex PCR reads, yields one record per CDR3 protein. This repertoire shows about 320,000 distinct CDR3 sequences, 18% found once; its top ten account for 38%. General study results and limits: Less diverse TCR repertoires were seen in persistent Graves' patients than in newly diagnosed ones. TRBV28 was favored in persistent disease, as were TRBJ1-2 and TRBJ2-5. Shared public clonotypes totalled about 2,700 in persistent patients, compared with 966 in new patients.

Noted time point: newly diagnosed GD, antithyroid drugs for less than 3 months. PBMCs were the source of the RNA used for TCR sequencing. The chain couples TRBV28 to TRBJ2-6; no clear D. Sequenced here: peripheral blood mononuclear cells (PBMCs), sampled at new diagnosis, from a patient treated with antithyroid drugs. The origin of this receptor is a female donor with Graves disease. The CDR3 bases are TGTGCCAGCAGAGCATCAGGGGCCAACGTCCTGACTTTC. This translates into CASRASGANVLTF.